This paragraph covers one T cell receptor (beta chain) sequence. The sample originates from a study of T cell changes during pregnancy in multiple sclerosis. The table came from immunoSEQ multiplex PCR; TCRdb's copy has only in-frame clones and leaves some out. Of about 31,000 clones listed, roughly 87% are singletons. The CDR3 runs to 13 residues. The V end was cut by 1 base, the J end by 1 base, with 5 bases between. Germline CDR1 and CDR2: LGHNA and YSLEER. The chain combines TRBV4-3 with TRBJ2-7; D unresolved. The clonotype originates from a female donor with multiple sclerosis, enrolled in a pregnancy study. This specimen consisted of CD8+ T cells from peripheral blood mononuclear cells, obtained before pregnancy. The CDR3 loop is CASSQAPSYEQYF. The CDR3 nucleotides read TGCGCCAGCAGCCAAGCTCCGTCCTACGAGCAGTACTTC.